This TCR beta chain was identified during a study of blood T cell repertoires in COVID-19 (dated by TCRdb to 2019 to 2021). With regard to the full study: Collaborator samples came from the United States, Italy and Spain and covered acute and convalescent phases of COVID-19. The prospective study material was composed of cDNA or gDNA derived from T cells, B-cell-depleted T cells, or PBMCs. The dataset comprised deeply sampled blood TCRbeta repertoires from subjects exposed to, actively infected with, or recovered from COVID-19. The repertoires were released in a freely available public database intended as a resource for research on the immune response to SARS-CoV-2. Samples came from the ongoing ImmuneRACE study (first 160 participants) plus 1,254 subjects from 6 global collaborators. The sample metadata nearly always contained a de-identified subject ID, COVID-19 status, age in years and sex. Where HLA class I and class II types were available, the types were taken from metadata supplied by the sample provider, not from assay-based typing. General study outcomes and caveats: Clinical and demographic metadata were provided uncurated, with the amount varying by source and participant.

This clone came up a few times. Its antigen is not yet known. It has no much larger one-base neighbor in the sample; base qualities were not kept. TCRbeta CDR3 regions were amplified from genomic DNA by means of the immunoSEQ Assay, a bias-controlled multiplex PCR. The authors' analysis ran thus. The number of nucleated cells in each sample was estimated from the amplification of reference gene primers within the assay. To quantify the absolute abundance of each unique TCRbeta CDR3 rearrangement, sequence reads were collapsed and filtered. Productive Simpson clonality was computed per sample as the square root of Simpson's diversity index over productive rearrangements. In TCRdb, the immuneACCESS table is reduced to in-frame sequences with V and J assigned. These tables do not hold every clone; where another copy was compared, an unresolved V gene accounts for under half, and the others remain unexplained. Clone size and the V and J calls come from that table; the DNA yielded D and trimming. The sample table lists about 300,000 clones, about four fifths of them with a count of one. 0.95% to 1.5% of the sample is in the top ten clones.

Germline trimming: 7 bases from V, 4 bases from J; junction bases outside gene matches: 6. Its CDR3 holds 14 amino acids, cysteine through phenylalanine. The sequence is cut down to CDR3 DNA, 42 bases in frame from base 1. The CDR1 and CDR2 encoded by the germline V gene (reference sequence) are LGHDT and YNNKEL. Whole blood was collected in K2EDTA tubes by collaborating institutions according to the institutions' own protocols. For TCRbeta analysis, collaborators shipped samples as frozen whole blood, isolated PBMCs, or DNA extracted from either of those sample types. Sequenced material: peripheral blood. The rearrangement combines TRBV3-1 (or the pseudogene TRBV3-2) with TRBJ2-5, with 10 bases in between that match TRBD1. The source of this sequence is a woman between 50 and 59 years old with acute or convalescent COVID-19. CDR3 sequence: CASTGTGVGETQYF. DNA sequence: TGTGCCAGCACGGGGACAGGGGTAGGAGAGACCCAGTACTTC.